These T cell receptor beta chains were read from a single sample in a study of control samples from healthy donors and cancer patients. Assay used: immunoSEQ multiplex PCR; TCRdb lists only in-frame clones, some missing. This sample has approximately 140,000 clones; around 92% occur once, and the top ten carry approximately 8%. The material sequenced was PBMCs. The receptors come from a man in his fifties or sixties with head and neck cancer. The CDR3 runs from the conserved cysteine through the conserved F or W. D genes are given only for firm matches. A clone size is listed for some rows: how often the clone was seen (once, few, many), or a class if it is expanded.

TRBJ2-3 | NA | TRBD2 | TRBV19 | TGTGCCAGTGCCTTGGGGACTAGCGGAGTGGGGAGGACAGATACGCAGTATTTT | CASALGTSGVGRTDTQYF
TRBJ2-1 | NA | TRBD1 | TRBV18 | TGTGCCAGCTCTCCTTCCGGGACAGCATATTACAATGAGCAGTTCTTC | CASSPSGTAYYNEQFF
TRBJ2-5 | NA | TRBD1 | TRBV5-1 | TGCGCCAGCAGCCGACAGGGGGCGGGGGAGACCCAGTACTTC | CASSRQGAGETQYF
TRBJ2-5 | NA | TRBD2 | TRBV4-1 | TGCGCCAGCAGCCAAGATCTGGGGGGGAGATCGGAGACCCAGTACTTC | CASSQDLGGRSETQYF
TRBJ2-7 | NA | NA | TRBV19 | TGTGCCAGTAGTATAGTCCCGATCGGCGAGCAGTACTTC | CASSIVPIGEQYF
TRBJ2-7 | NA | NA | TRBV28 | TGTGCCAGCAGTTGGTCCTACGAGCAGTACTTC | CASSWSYEQYF
TRBJ2-5 | NA | TRBD2 | TRBV11-2 | TGTGCCAGCGGAGCGGGGCCTCAAGAGACCCAGTACTTC | CASGAGPQETQYF
TRBJ2-1 | NA | NA | TRBV9 | TGTGCCAGCGGCGGGGTCGGAAATGAGCAGTTCTTC | CASGGVGNEQFF
TRBJ1-1 | few | TRBD1 | TRBV24-1 | TGTGCCACCAGTGAGACAGGGGGCACTGAAGCTTTCTTT | CATSETGGTEAFF
TRBJ1-5 | NA | NA | TRBV27 | TGTGCCAGCGGAAACACAGGGTTCCGGCAGCCCCAGCATTTT | CASGNTGFRQPQHF
TRBJ1-2 | NA | NA | TRBV3-1/TRBV3-2 | TGTGCCAGCAGCCAATACGTAGCGAGGGGGGATGGCTACACCTTC | CASSQYVARGDGYTF
TRBJ1-2 | NA | NA | TRBV9 | TGTGCCAGCAGCGTAGCGTCCGGAAGCCTAAGGGGCTACACCTTC | CASSVASGSLRGYTF
TRBJ2-1 | NA | NA | TRBV12-3/TRBV12-4 | TGTGCCAGCAGCTACTCGAATGAGCAGTTCTTC | CASSYSNEQFF
TRBJ1-4 | once | TRBD1 | TRBV28 | TGTGCCAGCAACACCAGGGGACAGGGGAGTTCGGGGGAAAAACTGTTTTTT | CASNTRGQGSSGEKLFF
TRBJ2-7 | NA | NA | TRBV4-1 | TGCGCCAGCAGCCAAGTGTTGGCCGACTACGAGCAGTACTTC | CASSQVLADYEQYF
TRBJ1-3 | once | NA | TRBV6-5 | TGTGCCAGCAGCCAGTACGACTCCTCTGGAAACACCATATATTTT | CASSQYDSSGNTIYF
TRBJ2-1 | once | TRBD2 | TRBV6-2/TRBV6-3 | TGTGCCAGCAGTTACCCCCCTAGCGGGGGTTCCTACAATGAGCAGTTCTTC | CASSYPPSGGSYNEQFF
TRBJ2-7 | NA | NA | TRBV10-2 | TGCGCCAGCAGGTCCGGGTACGAGCAGTACTTC | CASRSGYEQYF
TRBJ1-4 | NA | NA | TRBV4-2 | TGTGCCAGCAGCCAAGATAGGGAGGGCAGGGGACGTGAAAAACTGTTTTTT | CASSQDREGRGREKLFF
TRBJ2-2 | once | TRBD2 | TRBV18 | TGTGCCAGCTCACTGTCCGGGACTAGCGGGAGACCTAACACCGGGGAGCTGTTTTTT | CASSLSGTSGRPNTGELFF
TRBJ2-5 | NA | TRBD1 | TRBV5-1 | TGCGCCAGCAGCTTACAGGGGCAAGAGACCCAGTACTTC | CASSLQGQETQYF
TRBJ2-1 | NA | TRBD1 | TRBV19 | TGTGCCAGTAGTGAAACAGGGGGTACATACAATGAGCAGTTCTTC | CASSETGGTYNEQFF
TRBJ2-1 | NA | TRBD2 | TRBV9 | TGTGCCAGCAGCGTAGGGGGACTAGCCGTGGTGGTGGATGAGCAGTTCTTC | CASSVGGLAVVVDEQFF
TRBJ2-1 | NA | TRBD1 | TRBV11-2 | TGTGCCAGCACCTCGACAGGGGGGCCAAATGAGCAGTTCTTC | CASTSTGGPNEQFF
TRBJ2-2 | once | TRBD1 | TRBV2 | TGTGCCAGCAACCCGACAGGGGGCACCGGGGAGCTGTTTTTT | CASNPTGGTGELFF
TRBJ1-2 | NA | NA | TRBV7-2 | TGTGCCAGCAGCTCTCATTCGGGGTTGGAGGGCTACACCTTC | CASSSHSGLEGYTF
TRBJ2-7 | NA | TRBD1 | TRBV30 | TGTGCCTGGACGCCGGGACAGGCCTACGAGCAGTACTTC | CAWTPGQAYEQYF
TRBJ2-7 | NA | NA | TRBV13 | TGTGCCAGCAGCTTAAGAGGGATAGGCTCCTACGAGCAGTACTTC | CASSLRGIGSYEQYF
TRBJ2-3 | few | NA | TRBV14 | TGTGCCAGCAGCCAAGACGGAGGCACAGGCACAGATACGCAGTATTTT | CASSQDGGTGTDTQYF
TRBJ2-1 | NA | NA | TRBV4-1 | TGCGCCAGCAGCCAAGATACGGGGAGGAAGCAGTTCTTC | CASSQDTGRKQFF
TRBJ2-1 | few | NA | TRBV6-6 | TGTGCCAGCAGTTTACGTGGGGACAATGAGCAGTTCTTC | CASSLRGDNEQFF